The 20 T cell receptor beta chains below come from one sample, sequenced in a study of preoperative IRX-2 immunotherapy in early breast cancer. As for treatment: preoperative locoregional IRX-2 cytokine immunotherapy. Repertoires were generated with immunoSEQ multiplex PCR, while TCRdb's copy carries only in-frame clones and drops some. The table records about 43,000 clones, about 95% of them present only once. The sample in question was tumor tissue, obtained after IRX-2 immunotherapy. Receptor source: a human donor with breast cancer.

A remark on this clone: At one end the junction does not follow the germline gene, possibly because of a read error. V usage is TRBV14 and J usage is TRBJ1-4; D gene uncertain. Germline V CDR1 and CDR2: SGHDN, FVKESK. This CDR3 spans 16 amino acids. CDR3 loop: CASSEELPLANEKLFF. CDR3 in DNA: TGTGCCAGCAGCGAAGAACTACCTTTGGCTAATGAAAAACTGTTTTTT. Looking up the rest from reference TRBV14 and TRBJ1-4 gives the full variable domain: EAGVTQFPSHSVIEKGQTVTLRCDPISGHDNLYWYRRVMGKEIKFLLHFVKESKQDESGMPNNRFLAERTGGTYSTLKVQPAELEDSGVYFCASSEELPLANEKLFFGSGTQLSVL.

The chain joins TRBV7-2 to TRBJ2-3; the D call may be TRBD1 or TRBD2 (5 bases each). Per germline, CDR1 SGHTA and CDR2 FQGNSA. This CDR3 has 12 amino acids. V was trimmed by 6 bases and J by 6 bases, leaving 10 bases between them. CDR3 protein: CASRGDADTQYF. The DNA of the CDR3 is TGTGCCAGCAGAGGGGACGCGGATACGCAGTATTTT.

The gene calls are TRBV10-3 and TRBJ2-7, with D possibly matching TRBD1 (6 bases). The CDR3 is 13 residues long. CDR1 and CDR2 from the germline V gene are ENHRY and SYGVKD. V was pared by 8 bases and J by 4 bases, with 15 bases between. Here the CDR3 reads CAISGTPLYEQYF. The CDR3 DNA reads as TGTGCCATCTCAGGGACACCCCTATACGAGCAGTACTTC.

The V and J genes are TRBV4-1 and TRBJ1-2; a weak D match, TRBD1 (5 bases). Between the trimmed V and J ends, which lost 0 bases and 8 bases, there was a span of 16 bases. The length of the CDR3 is 15 residues. Germline lookup yields CDR1 MGHRA and CDR2 YSYEKL. CDR3 protein: CASSQDLNKGQGYTF. Here the CDR3 DNA reads TGCGCCAGCAGCCAAGATCTGAATAAGGGGCAGGGCTACACCTTC.

V is TRBV29-1 and J is TRBJ2-7, with TRBD1 identical over 11 bases. Germline V CDR1 and CDR2: SQVTM, ANQGSEA. With V trimmed by 7 bases and J by 4 bases, 6 bases remained unmatched. The CDR3 is made up of 13 amino acids. The CDR3 sequence is CSAPRDRGYEQYF. Written as DNA, the CDR3 is TGCAGCGCCCCCCGGGACAGGGGGTACGAGCAGTACTTC.

This clone was recorded once. The chain carries TRBV7-2 and TRBJ2-7; D ambiguous. V was trimmed by 5 bases and J by 6 bases, leaving 14 bases between them. The germline gives CDR1 SGHTA, CDR2 FQGNSA. The CDR3 has 13 residues. In DNA form, the CDR3 reads TGTGCCAGCAGCCGCATCAGGAATAGCGAGCAGTACTTC. Protein sequence: CASSRIRNSEQYF.

The V call is TRBV4-2, the J call TRBJ2-7, with 11 bases lining up with TRBD2. With 5 bases clipped from V and 2 bases from J, the junction kept 5 bases outside the gene matches. The length of the CDR3 is 15 residues. Germline lookup yields CDR1 LGHNA and CDR2 YNFKEQ. The CDR3 nucleotides are TGTGCCAGCAGCTCCCTAGCGGGAGGTACCTACGAGCAGTACTTC. It is translated as CASSSLAGGTYEQYF.

This clone was detected only once. The chain recombines TRBV5-1 with TRBJ2-7, with TRBD1 matching 7 bases. In germline, CDR1 is SGHRS, CDR2 YFSETQ. The CDR3 consists of 13 residues. Trimming took 4 bases from V and 2 from J; bases not matched to a gene: 3. CDR3 residues: CASSADRPYEQYF. CDR3 nucleotide sequence: TGCGCCAGCAGCGCGGACAGGCCCTACGAGCAGTACTTC.

The chain carries TRBV28 and TRBJ2-7; D is perhaps TRBD2 (6 bases). The CDR3 spans 15 residues. Trimming took off 2 bases at V and 1 base at J, with 12 bases between the two ends. CDR1 and CDR2 (germline): MDHEN, SYDVKM. For the CDR3, the DNA is TGTGCCAGCAGTTTAGAAGGTAGCGGTTCCTACGAGCAGTACTTC. This encodes CASSLEGSGSYEQYF.

The chain combines TRBV11-1 with TRBJ2-2, with no clear D. The CDR3 is made up of 17 amino acids. Trimming stripped 0 bases from V and 5 bases from J, with 16 bases between. In germline, CDR1 is SGHAT, CDR2 FQDESV (reference sequence). The CDR3: CASSLAGGKGGTGELFF. The CDR3 coding sequence is TGTGCCAGCAGCTTAGCTGGTGGCAAAGGTGGGACCGGGGAGCTGTTTTTT.

This clone was seen more than once but under ten times. The V call is TRBV14, the J call TRBJ1-2, with D maybe TRBD1 (5 bases). The germline V gene has CDR1 SGHDN and CDR2 FVKESK. This CDR3 has 14 residues. Trimming cost V 1 base and J 2 bases, with 8 bases left between them. Here the CDR3 reads CASSQVGGNYGYTF. The CDR3 DNA reads TGTGCCAGCAGCCAAGTCGGGGGGAACTATGGCTACACCTTC.

The chain recombines TRBV27 with TRBJ2-7; D is ambiguous. The CDR3 spans 11 residues. Trimming left V 7 bases short and J 5 bases short, with 9 bases between. Per germline, CDR1 MNHEY and CDR2 SMNVEV (reference sequence). The CDR3 bases are TGTGCCAGCACTGTAGGACACGAGCAGTACTTC. Its translation is CASTVGHEQYF.

The chain employs TRBV11-1 and TRBJ1-2, with D perhaps TRBD1 (5 bases). V was shortened by 1 base and J by 8 bases, with 17 bases between the two germline ends. The germline V gene has CDR1 SGHAT and CDR2 FQDESV (reference sequence). The CDR3 loop spans 15 amino acids. Here the CDR3 DNA reads TGTGCCAGCAGCTTAGATAACCTGGACACGGACGGCTACACCTTC. It yields the protein CASSLDNLDTDGYTF.

The chain has TRBV28 and TRBJ2-7, with 7 bases matching TRBD1. The ends lost 4 bases at V and 8 bases at J; junction bases unmatched: 17. The CDR3 is 16 amino acids. CDR1 is MDHEN and CDR2 is SYDVKM in the germline V gene. The CDR3 DNA follows: TGTGCCAGCAGTTCCCGACACCTGATCCGACAGGGCAAGCAGTACTTC. Residues: CASSSRHLIRQGKQYF.

The J gene is TRBJ2-1, the V gene TRBV2, with a tentative D call TRBD2 (6 bases). Germline values: CDR1 SNHLY, CDR2 FYNNEI. The CDR3 totals 14 residues. V lost 4 bases to trimming and J lost 3 bases, with 10 bases between them. The CDR3 loop is CASSVDYSYNEQFF. CDR3 DNA: TGTGCCAGCAGTGTGGACTACAGCTACAATGAGCAGTTCTTC.

V and J are TRBV7-2 and TRBJ1-1, with 8 bases matching TRBD1. The CDR3 totals 16 residues. V dropped 6 bases and J dropped 1; count of bases not matched to a gene: 10. Germline values: CDR1 SGHTA, CDR2 FQGNSA. CDR3 loop: CASRKRDRSSNTEAFF. As DNA, the CDR3 is TGTGCCAGCAGGAAAAGGGACAGGTCGTCGAACACTGAAGCTTTCTTT.

This chain connects TRBV20-1 to TRBJ2-3; no definite D call. Germline CDR1 DFQATT, CDR2 SNEGSKA (reference sequence). The CDR3 covers 11 residues. The V gene lost 6 bases and the J gene lost 5 bases, with 9 bases spanning the gap. Written as DNA, the CDR3 is TGCAGTGCCCCCCTCGGAGATACGCAGTATTTT. Translated: CSAPLGDTQYF.

The chain combines TRBV4-2 with TRBJ2-2; unclear D gene. V dropped 4 bases and J dropped 8 bases, with 17 bases sitting between them. The length of the CDR3 is 15 residues. The V gene's germline CDR1 is LGHNA and CDR2 YNFKEQ. The CDR3 reads CASSLDRVLPGELFF. The CDR3 DNA is TGTGCCAGCAGCCTCGACCGCGTACTCCCGGGGGAGCTGTTTTTT.

V usage is TRBV9 and J usage is TRBJ2-5; the D is unclear. This CDR3 contains 14 residues. Germline assignment: CDR1 SGDLS and CDR2 YYNGEE. The V end lost 0 bases, the J end lost 4 bases, and 10 bases lay between the germline ends. The CDR3 is CASSVVGLGETQYF. Written as DNA, the CDR3 is TGTGCCAGCAGCGTAGTAGGCCTCGGAGAGACCCAGTACTTC.

The CDR3 reads CASSGDRDSYEQYF. CDR3 DNA: TGTGCCAGCAGTGGGGACAGAGACTCCTACGAGCAGTACTTC. The chain employs TRBV2 and TRBJ2-7; TRBD1 agrees at 7 bases. V shed 4 bases, J shed 0 bases, and the junction held 3 bases outside the gene matches. Germline values: CDR1 SNHLY, CDR2 FYNNEI. The CDR3 is 14 residues long. The entire variable domain, with the rest obtained from reference TRBV2 and TRBJ2-7, is as follows: EPEVTQTPSHQVTQMGQEVILRCVPISNHLYFYWYRQILGQKVEFLVSFYNNEISEKSEIFDDQFSVERPDGSNFTLKIRSTKLEDSAMYFCASSGDRDSYEQYFGPGTRLTVT.